This T cell receptor (beta chain) was observed in a study of blood T cell repertoires in COVID-19. As for the study in general: Acute and convalescent COVID-19 specimens originated in the United States, Italy and Spain. T cells, B-cell-depleted T cells, or PBMCs provided the cDNA or gDNA that served as material.

The CDR3 covers 10 residues. Germline CDR1 and CDR2: DFQATT and SNEGSKA (reference sequence). J gave up 11 bases and V 6 bases, and 2 bases lay outside the gene matches. TCRdb keeps only in-frame clones here, not all; method: immunoSEQ multiplex PCR. The profile shows about 210,000 clones, around 90% of them singletons. The specimen sequenced was PBMCs or T cells enriched from blood (not recorded which). This receptor was identified in a young man in a cohort exposed to, infected with or recovered from COVID-19 (not recorded which). The chain couples TRBV20-1 to TRBJ1-5; 9 nucleotides line up with TRBD1. The CDR3, as DNA: TGCAGTGCCCGACAGGGGGCCCAGCATTTT. Encoded protein: CSARQGAQHF.